This T cell receptor (beta chain) was profiled in a study of identical twins (dated by TCRdb to the mid-2010s). Regarding the research as a whole: The study deep-sequenced TCR alpha and beta repertoires from monozygotic twins, unrelated adults of various ages and cord blood to test whether fetal clonotypes persist. To rule out contamination, replicate twin experiments were performed at different times with different library preparation protocols. The paper's findings and limits, for the study overall: Excess twin sharing in beta out-of-frame sequences was weaker because fewer shared sequences lowered the signal-to-noise ratio. Fewer insertions were carried by abundant cord blood beta clonotypes, a similar but weaker trend appeared in young adult naive repertoires, and no such trend appeared in memory repertoires. Recombination models systematically underestimated out-of-frame TCR alpha sharing in monozygotic twins but agreed with sharing between unrelated individuals. Out-of-frame TCR alpha sequences shared between twins showed an excess of low generation-probability sequences compared with coincidental sharing between unrelated individuals. Zero-insertion analyses could be partly confounded by invariant T cells such as MAIT and iNKT, although diverse VJ usage argued against such confounding for most clonotypes. Because the same donors could not be followed over many years, the conclusions relied on cross-sectional statistical analysis.

Every donor in the study was a healthy Caucasian. Three pairs of female monozygotic twins, all aged about 18 to 30 years, made up the twin cohort. RNA for TCR libraries was isolated from peripheral blood mononuclear cells. This clonotype has just a few counts. Its specific antigen is unknown. No base qualities exist here, and no much larger clone lies one base off it. Libraries were made using 5' RACE. Data came from an Illumina HiSeq 2000. A universal primer binding site was introduced by template switching, and a unique molecular identifier was present in the final cDNA, enabling accurate counting of TCR cDNA molecules. Specific primers in the conserved constant-segment region were used to synthesize first-strand cDNA for the TCR alpha and beta chains. Each cDNA library was double barcoded, with a SMART-Mk sample barcode plus Illumina barcodes, to control for contamination. Two successive PCR steps introduced TruSeq adapter sequences along with Illumina sample barcodes. The Illumina HiSeq platform was used with custom primers to sequence TCR alpha and beta cDNA libraries. Concerning the study's data processing: MiGEC processed the raw reads to extract unique molecular identifiers, while MiXCR was used to determine the CDR3 positions. Recombination models were inferred per individual with the repgenHMM and IGoR tools using an EM algorithm. Shared clonotypes were analyzed with the tcR package in R, and sharing was normalized by the product of cloneset sizes. Out-of-frame nonproductive sequences were analyzed to study raw recombination free of thymic and clonal selection effects. TCRdb reran the public reads through fastp at Q25 and MiXCR, keeping productive beta chains. Entries that share a CDR3 protein sequence are merged under the most common genes and DNA. The V and J calls here are based on TCRdb, not the publication. This sample holds around 680,000 distinct CDR3 sequences; 8.5% to 9.5% were observed only once. The ten largest account for 0.98% of the sample.

CDR1 and CDR2 are drawn from the germline V gene: SGHAT, FQNNGV. From its cysteine to its phenylalanine, the CDR3 spans 16 amino acids. CDR3 DNA only is kept here, 48 bases in frame from base 1. Deletion took 1 base off V and 2 bases off J, with a span of 14 bases between the germline ends. The same sample was also used in a study of yellow fever vaccine responses in identical twins. As the second study states: According to the authors, the vaccine-induced T cell response in identical twins seemed to be partly convergent and partly specific to each individual. The study precisely tracked vaccine-responding T cell clones in identical twins.

This TCR was sampled from a woman under 30 in good health. Material for sequencing was PBMCs. The chain couples TRBV11-2 to TRBJ1-1, with no confident D gene call. The DNA is as follows: TGTGCCAGCAGCTTAGTCGGGGATTTAGGAAACACTGAAGCTTTCTTT. This encodes CASSLVGDLGNTEAFF.